The 7 T cell receptor beta chains below were found in one sample sequenced in a study of T cells in Graves' hyperthyroidism and ophthalmopathy. From RNA transcripts, TCR beta CDR3 regions were amplified. HTBI primers were the set used in a first-round RT-PCR of the TCR CDR3. TCRdb analysed the multiplex PCR reads with MiXCR anew, one entry per CDR3 protein. The sample contains approximately 590,000 distinct CDR3 sequences, around 42% of which appear only once. The sequencing input was peripheral blood or thyroid tissue (not recorded which). These receptors were obtained from a young woman with Graves' hyperthyroidism.

This chain uses TRBV6-5 with TRBJ2-5; maybe TRBD2 (5 bases). Germline-derived CDR1 and CDR2 are MNHEY and SVGAGI. V was trimmed by 2 bases and J by 1 base, leaving 8 bases between them. The CDR3 runs 14 residues. CDR3 nucleotide sequence: TGTGCCAGCAGTTACAGGGAGTCCCAAGAGACCCAGTACTTC. It specifies CASSYRESQETQYF.

This clonotype was found a few times. The gene calls are TRBV7-9 and TRBJ2-5; no clear D gene. V shed 6 bases and J shed 5 bases, with 13 bases lying between them. Germline V gene data show CDR1 as SEHNR and CDR2 as FQNEAQ (reference sequence). The CDR3 runs to 13 residues. Here the CDR3 DNA reads TGTGCCAGCAGTTTATTCCCCGGGGAGACCCAGTACTTC. Translation: CASSLFPGETQYF.

The chain combines TRBV2 with TRBJ2-7; possibly TRBD1 or TRBD2 for D (7 bases each). Germline V lookup: CDR1 SNHLY, CDR2 FYNNEI. V was shortened by 5 bases and J by 2 bases, with 16 bases between the two germline ends. This CDR3 region has 15 residues. The DNA for the CDR3 is TGTGCCAGCAGTCCCAGGGGGGGGCGGGCCTACGAGCAGTACTTC. As protein: CASSPRGGRAYEQYF.

This clonotype was observed once. One end of the junction varies from germline; a read error may be responsible. The genes are TRBV15 and TRBJ1-2; 9 nucleotides align to TRBD1. Germline V gene data show CDR1 as LNHNV and CDR2 as YYDKDF (reference sequence). CDR3 length equals 14 residues. Here the CDR3 DNA reads TGTGCCGCCAGCAGTTTGGACAGGGGCTATGGCTACACCTTC. Translating gives CAASSLDRGYGYTF.

This chain uses TRBV9 with TRBJ2-5; TRBD1 agrees at 11 bases. Per germline, CDR1 SGDLS and CDR2 YYNGEE. CDR3 length equals 15 residues. The V segment lost 4 bases and the J segment 4 bases; nucleotides outside the gene matches: 6. Written as DNA, the CDR3 is TGTGCCAGCAGCATTACAGGGACAGGGGGAGAGACCCAGTACTTC. Residues: CASSITGTGGETQYF.

The CDR3 bases are TGTGCCACAGCTAAGACAGTCGAGACCCAGTACTTC. As protein: CATAKTVETQYF. The chain combines TRBV15 with TRBJ2-5, with D possibly being TRBD1 (5 bases). CDR3 length: 12 amino acids. The V end lost 9 bases, the J end lost 5 bases, and 13 bases lay between the germline ends. The germline gives CDR1 LNHNV, CDR2 YYDKDF (reference sequence). Based on the CDR3 plus reference TRBV15 and TRBJ2-5, the full variable domain is DAMVIQNPRYQVTQFGKPVTLSCSQTLNHNVMYWYQQKSSQAPKLLFHYYDKDFNNEADTPDNFQSRRPNTSFCFLDIRSPGLGDTAMYLCATAKTVETQYFGPGTRLLVL.

The chain is built from TRBV2 and TRBJ1-6; 9 bases line up with TRBD1. The germline V gene encodes CDR1 SNHLY and CDR2 FYNNEI. The length of the CDR3 is 13 residues. The V gene end was trimmed by 7 bases and the J gene end by 9 bases; junction bases not matched to a gene: 4. The CDR3 protein is CASTRTGVSPLHF. In DNA form, the CDR3 reads TGTGCCAGCACCCGGACAGGGGTTTCACCCCTCCACTTT.